A selection of T cell receptor beta chains follows, all from one sample in a study of blood T cell repertoires in COVID-19. TCRdb's copy holds only in-frame clones and misses some; the assay was immunoSEQ multiplex PCR. This table holds over 200,000 clones, around 88% found once. The sequenced sample consisted of PBMCs or T cells enriched from blood (not recorded which). Receptors were obtained from a woman under 40 who had been exposed to COVID-19. CDR3s leave out the opening cysteine and the closing phenylalanine or tryptophan.

>TRBV25-1|TRBJ1-5
ASSAYNQPQH
>TRBV27|TRBJ2-1
ASSWGTDSGEQF
>TRBV4-1|TRBJ2-1
ASGLDGAYNEQF
>TRBV12-2|TRBJ2-1
ASRPTDRLAEMKSSYNEQF
>TRBV28|TRBJ2-3
ASMSWPSGDTDTQY
>TRBV5-1|TRBJ1-1
ASSLGQGLNTEAF
>TRBV3-1/TRBV3-2|TRBJ1-6
ASSQQLADNSPLH
>TRBV5-5|TRBJ1-1
ASSFGQGSFLNTEAF
>TRBV12-3/TRBV12-4|TRBJ1-1
ASSLRVNTEAF
>TRBV5-4|TRBJ2-7
ASSNSLEQY
>TRBV2|TRBJ1-2
ASRDGGVRGYT
>TRBV14|TRBJ1-6
ASSPRQNSPLH
>TRBV4-2|TRBJ2-1
ASSQESLAGMEEQF
>TRBV7-8|TRBJ2-6
ASSHPGTGANVLT
>TRBV24-1|TRBJ2-1
ATSEPSGTSGGGNEQF
>TRBV18|TRBJ1-3
ASSPPPGSGNTIY
>TRBV6-5|TRBJ2-3
ASQLAGGIMQY
>TRBV9|TRBJ2-3
ASSAVGLGGVDTQY
>TRBV2|TRBJ2-6
ASSDLGANVLT
>TRBV21-1|TRBJ1-6
ASSKDGTGPNNSPLH
>TRBV10-3|TRBJ2-3
AIRGQEKNIDTQY
>TRBV19|TRBJ1-1
ASSQTANTEAF
>TRBV20-1|TRBJ1-2
SAKTGVGYT
>TRBV5-5|TRBJ2-5
ASLIAGGETQY
>TRBV2|TRBJ1-6
AMAGGVRSPLH
>TRBV2|TRBJ1-2
ASSEARAGGGYT
>TRBV18|TRBJ1-2
ASSPRQGDGYT
>TRBV12-3/TRBV12-4|TRBJ1-2
ASGDTNYGYT
>TRBV11-2|TRBJ2-2
ASGEDRLTGELF
>TRBV2|TRBJ2-7
ASRDSGSSEQY
>TRBV24-1|TRBJ1-2
ATSENALYGYT
>TRBV12-3/TRBV12-4|TRBJ1-5
ASSDRNQPQH
>TRBV19|TRBJ1-1
ASSIRGTGLGTEAF
>TRBV15|TRBJ1-5
ATSRDAGLGNQPQH
>TRBV10-2|TRBJ1-6
ASLPDRGESYNSPLH
>TRBV29-1|TRBJ2-3
SVRIRSGLHARDTQY
>TRBV2|TRBJ1-1
ASSILSAGGTEAF
>TRBV27|TRBJ2-7
ASRQGTSDYEQY
>TRBV4-2|TRBJ2-3
ASSARQASGGADTQY
>TRBV9|TRBJ2-1
ASSSPGAYNEQF
>TRBV3-1/TRBV3-2|TRBJ2-7
ASSQDMTASYEQY
>TRBV29-1|TRBJ1-1
SVDYRGLTGQPEAF
>TRBV30|TRBJ1-1
AWSSRGDTEAF
>TRBV5-1|TRBJ1-5
ASSLRENQPQH
>TRBV20-1|TRBJ1-5
SASRPGQGPPDSNQPQH
>TRBV9|TRBJ2-3
ASSVTTGLTDTQY
>TRBV7-9|TRBJ2-7
ASSLLSGGAYEQY
>TRBV28|TRBJ2-1
ASSSRTGIIEQF